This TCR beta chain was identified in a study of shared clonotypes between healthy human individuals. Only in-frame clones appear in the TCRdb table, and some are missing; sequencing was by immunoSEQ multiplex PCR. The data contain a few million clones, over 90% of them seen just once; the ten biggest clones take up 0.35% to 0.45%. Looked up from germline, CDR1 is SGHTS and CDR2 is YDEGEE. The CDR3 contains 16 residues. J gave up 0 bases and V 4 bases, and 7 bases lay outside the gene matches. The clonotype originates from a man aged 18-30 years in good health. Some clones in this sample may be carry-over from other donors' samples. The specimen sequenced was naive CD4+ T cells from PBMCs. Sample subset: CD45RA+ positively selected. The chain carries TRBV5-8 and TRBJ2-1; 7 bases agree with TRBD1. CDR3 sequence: CASSPHPGGSYNEQFF. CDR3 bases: TGTGCCAGCAGCCCCCACCCAGGGGGCTCCTACAATGAGCAGTTCTTC.